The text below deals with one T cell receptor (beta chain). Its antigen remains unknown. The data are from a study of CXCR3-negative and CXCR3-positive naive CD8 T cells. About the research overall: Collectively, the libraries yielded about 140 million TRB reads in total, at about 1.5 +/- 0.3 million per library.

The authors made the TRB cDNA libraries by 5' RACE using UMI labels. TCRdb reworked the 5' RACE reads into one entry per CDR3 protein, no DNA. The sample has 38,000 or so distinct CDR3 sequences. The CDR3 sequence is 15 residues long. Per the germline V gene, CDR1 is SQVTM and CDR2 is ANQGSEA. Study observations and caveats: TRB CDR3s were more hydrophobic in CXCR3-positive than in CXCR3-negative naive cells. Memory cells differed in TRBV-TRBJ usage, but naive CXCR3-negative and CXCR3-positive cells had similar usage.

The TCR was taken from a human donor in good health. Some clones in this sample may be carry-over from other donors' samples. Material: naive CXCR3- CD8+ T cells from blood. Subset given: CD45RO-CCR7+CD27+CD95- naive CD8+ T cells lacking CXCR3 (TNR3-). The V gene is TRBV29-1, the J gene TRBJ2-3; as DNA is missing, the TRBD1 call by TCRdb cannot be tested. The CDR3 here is CSVTTDREETDTQYF.